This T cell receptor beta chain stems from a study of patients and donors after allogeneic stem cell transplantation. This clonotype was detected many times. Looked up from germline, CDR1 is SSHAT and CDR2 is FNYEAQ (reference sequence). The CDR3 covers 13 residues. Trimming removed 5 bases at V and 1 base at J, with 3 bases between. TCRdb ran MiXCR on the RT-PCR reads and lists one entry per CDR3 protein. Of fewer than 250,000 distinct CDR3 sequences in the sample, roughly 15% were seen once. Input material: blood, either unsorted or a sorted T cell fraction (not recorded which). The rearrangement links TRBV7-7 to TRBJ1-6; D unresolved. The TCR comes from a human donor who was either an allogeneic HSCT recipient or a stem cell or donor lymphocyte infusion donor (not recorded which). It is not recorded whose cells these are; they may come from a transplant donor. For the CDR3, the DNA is TGTGCCAGCAGCGTTTCCTATAATTCACCCCTCCACTTT. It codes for CASSVSYNSPLHF.